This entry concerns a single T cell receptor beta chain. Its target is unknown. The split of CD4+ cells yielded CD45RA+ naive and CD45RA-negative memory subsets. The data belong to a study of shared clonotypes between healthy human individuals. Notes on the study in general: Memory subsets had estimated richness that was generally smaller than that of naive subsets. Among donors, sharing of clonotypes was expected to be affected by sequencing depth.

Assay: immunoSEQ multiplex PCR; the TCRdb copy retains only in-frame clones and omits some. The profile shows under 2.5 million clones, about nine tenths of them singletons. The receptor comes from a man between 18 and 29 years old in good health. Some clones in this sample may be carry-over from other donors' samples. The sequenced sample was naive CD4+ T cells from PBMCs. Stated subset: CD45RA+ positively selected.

This CDR3 reads CAISETRQGPRETQYF. The CDR3, as DNA: TGTGCCATCAGTGAAACGAGACAGGGCCCCCGCGAGACCCAGTACTTC. The V call is TRBV10-3, the J call TRBJ2-5; 7 bases agree with TRBD1. Germline lookup yields CDR1 ENHRY and CDR2 SYGVKD. V trimming: 3 bases; J trimming: 5 bases; junction bases outside the gene matches: 12. This CDR3 is 16 amino acids long.